This entry describes one TCR beta chain. The protocol was immunoSEQ multiplex PCR, while the TCRdb copy is restricted to in-frame clones and leaves out a portion. Counted here are just under 85,000 clones, 83% occurring once; the ten biggest clones make up roughly 28%. The CDR3 consists of 16 residues. CDR1 is SGDLS, CDR2 YYNGEE, per germline. The junction had 7 bases not matched to a gene; V was cut back by 3 bases and J by 7 bases. The record originates from a study of blood T cell repertoires in COVID-19. The chain joins TRBV9 to TRBJ2-1; 13 nucleotides align to TRBD2. The source material was peripheral blood. This sequence originates from a woman aged 80 or over with acute or convalescent COVID-19. Here the CDR3 reads CASSARTSGRENEQFF. The CDR3 DNA reads as TGTGCCAGCAGCGCCCGGACTAGCGGGAGAGAAAATGAGCAGTTCTTC.